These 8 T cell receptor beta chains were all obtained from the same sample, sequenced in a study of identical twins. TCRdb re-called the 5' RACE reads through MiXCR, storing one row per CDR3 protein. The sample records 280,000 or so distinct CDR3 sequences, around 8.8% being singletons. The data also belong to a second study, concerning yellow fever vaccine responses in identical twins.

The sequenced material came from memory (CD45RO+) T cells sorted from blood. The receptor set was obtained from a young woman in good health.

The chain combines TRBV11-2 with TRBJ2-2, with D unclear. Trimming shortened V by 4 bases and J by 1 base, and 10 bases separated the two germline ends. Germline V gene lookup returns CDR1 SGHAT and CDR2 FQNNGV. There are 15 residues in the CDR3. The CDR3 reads CASSYAEKNTGELFF. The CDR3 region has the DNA TGTGCCAGCAGCTATGCGGAAAAGAACACCGGGGAGCTGTTTTTT. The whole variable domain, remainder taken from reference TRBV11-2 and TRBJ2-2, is EAGVAQSPRYKIIEKRQSVAFWCNPISGHATLYWYQQILGQGPKLLIQFQNNGVVDDSQLPKDRFSAERLKGVDSTLKIQPAKLEDSAVYLCASSYAEKNTGELFFGEGSRLTVL.

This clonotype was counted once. The CDR3 loop is CASSPAGGTGVETQYF. The CDR3 nucleotides are TGTGCCAGCAGTCCCGCGGGGGGGACAGGGGTAGAGACCCAGTACTTC. The V gene is TRBV6-1, the J gene TRBJ2-5; perhaps TRBD1 as D (10 bases). The V gene's germline CDR1 is MNHNS and CDR2 SASEGT. The CDR3 consists of 16 residues. The ends were cut back, 5 bases at V and 4 bases at J, with 20 bases in the middle.

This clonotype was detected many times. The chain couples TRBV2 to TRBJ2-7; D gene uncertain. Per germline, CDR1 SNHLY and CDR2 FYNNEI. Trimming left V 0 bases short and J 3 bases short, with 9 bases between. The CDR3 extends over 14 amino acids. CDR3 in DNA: TGTGCCAGCAGTGAAGCTGGTACCTTCTACGAGCAGTACTTC. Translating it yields CASSEAGTFYEQYF.

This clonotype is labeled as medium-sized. In DNA, the CDR3 is TGTGCCAGCAGTGAAGAAGTGACAGGGGCCACTGAAGCTTTCTTT. This encodes CASSEEVTGATEAFF. The rearrangement uses TRBV6-1 and TRBJ1-1; 8 bases match TRBD1. V lost 1 base, J lost 4 bases, and 5 bases stayed unmatched. The CDR3 is 15 amino acids. Germline CDR1 is MNHNS and CDR2 is SASEGT.

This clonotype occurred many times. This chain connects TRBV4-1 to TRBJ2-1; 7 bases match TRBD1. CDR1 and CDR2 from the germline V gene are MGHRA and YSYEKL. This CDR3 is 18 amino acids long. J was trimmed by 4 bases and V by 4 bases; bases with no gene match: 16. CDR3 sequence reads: CASSPDRVVHMVYNEQFF. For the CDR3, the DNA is TGCGCCAGCAGCCCCGACAGGGTGGTTCACATGGTATACAATGAGCAGTTCTTC.

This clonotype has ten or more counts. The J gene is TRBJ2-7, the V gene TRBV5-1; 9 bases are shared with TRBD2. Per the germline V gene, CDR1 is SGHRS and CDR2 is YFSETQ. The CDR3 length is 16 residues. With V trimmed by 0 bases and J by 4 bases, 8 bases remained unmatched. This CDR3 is CASSLDSLAGSYEQYF. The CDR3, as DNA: TGCGCCAGCAGCTTGGATAGTCTAGCGGGATCGTACGAGCAGTACTTC.

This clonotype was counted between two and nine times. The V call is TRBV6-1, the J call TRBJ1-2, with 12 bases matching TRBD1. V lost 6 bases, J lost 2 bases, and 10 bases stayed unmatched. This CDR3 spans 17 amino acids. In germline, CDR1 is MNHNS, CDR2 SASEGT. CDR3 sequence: CASSSTGTGGANYGYTF. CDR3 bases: TGTGCCAGCAGCAGCACCGGGACAGGGGGCGCCAACTATGGCTACACCTTC.

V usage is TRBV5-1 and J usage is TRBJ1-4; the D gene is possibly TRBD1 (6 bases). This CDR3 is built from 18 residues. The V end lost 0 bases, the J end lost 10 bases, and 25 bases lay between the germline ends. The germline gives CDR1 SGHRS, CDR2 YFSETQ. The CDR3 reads CASSLDSGQIGQGGKLFF. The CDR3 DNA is TGCGCCAGCAGCTTGGATAGCGGACAGATTGGCCAGGGTGGAAAACTGTTTTTT.